A selection of T cell receptor beta chains follows, all from one sample in a study of blood T cell repertoires in COVID-19. Produced via immunoSEQ multiplex PCR; TCRdb's table is partial and in-frame only. The sample consists of some 85,000 clones, 75% to 80% of them appearing once. Sequencing was performed on peripheral blood. These receptors all stem from a man in his sixties or seventies with COVID-19, enrolled during active disease. Each CDR3 is given with its conserved first and last residue. The D gene is left open where the match is weak. Only part of the rows carry a size: once, few, many, or a class if the clone is expanded.

V	size	D	J	CDR3	DNA
TRBV20-1	-	-	TRBJ2-7	CSASDQGDEQYF	TGCAGTGCTAGTGACCAGGGTGACGAGCAGTACTTC
TRBV6-1	-	-	TRBJ2-1	CASSEDRARIGEQFF	TGTGCCAGCAGTGAAGACAGGGCCAGGATCGGGGAGCAGTTCTTC
TRBV7-6	-	-	TRBJ2-5	CASSRSVGVRGETQYF	TGTGCCAGCAGCCGGAGTGTGGGGGTCAGGGGAGAGACCCAGTACTTC
TRBV5-1	-	TRBD2	TRBJ2-3	CASSLASAGGGTDTQYF	TGCGCCAGCAGCTTGGCCAGCGCGGGAGGGGGCACAGATACGCAGTATTTT
TRBV12-3/TRBV12-4	-	-	TRBJ1-2	CASSLSGAGGYTF	TGTGCCAGCAGTTTGTCAGGGGCCGGTGGCTACACCTTC
TRBV5-1	-	-	TRBJ1-1	CASSLGPTQGMNTEAFF	TGCGCCAGCAGCTTGGGCCCTACTCAGGGCATGAACACTGAAGCTTTCTTT
TRBV9	-	-	TRBJ1-4	CASSGALGGSNEKLFF	TGTGCCAGCAGCGGAGCTTTGGGGGGATCTAATGAAAAACTGTTTTTT
TRBV6-1	many	TRBD1	TRBJ1-2	CASSDTTGGLDYGYTF	TGTGCCAGCAGTGACACGACAGGGGGTCTGGACTATGGCTACACCTTC
TRBV13	-	TRBD1	TRBJ1-6	CASSLRTGTNSPLHF	TGTGCCAGCAGCCTCAGGACAGGGACTAATTCACCCCTCCACTTT
TRBV5-4	-	TRBD2	TRBJ2-2	CASSLRTSREGGELFF	TGTGCCAGCAGCCTGCGGACTAGCCGGGAGGGCGGGGAGCTGTTTTTT
TRBV7-2	-	TRBD2	TRBJ2-3	CASSPRTSIRADTQYF	TGTGCCAGCAGCCCCCGGACTAGTATAAGGGCAGATACGCAGTATTTT